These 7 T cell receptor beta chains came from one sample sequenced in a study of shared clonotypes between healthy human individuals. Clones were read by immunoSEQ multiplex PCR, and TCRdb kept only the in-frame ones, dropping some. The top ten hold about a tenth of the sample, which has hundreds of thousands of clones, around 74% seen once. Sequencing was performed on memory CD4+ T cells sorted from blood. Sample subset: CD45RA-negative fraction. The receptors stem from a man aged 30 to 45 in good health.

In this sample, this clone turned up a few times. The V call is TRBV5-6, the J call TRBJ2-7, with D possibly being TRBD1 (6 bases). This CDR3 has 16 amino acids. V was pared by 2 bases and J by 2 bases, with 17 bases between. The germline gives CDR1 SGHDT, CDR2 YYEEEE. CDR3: CASSFGAGVVAYEQYF. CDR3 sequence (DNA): TGTGCCAGCAGCTTTGGGGCAGGGGTAGTCGCCTACGAGCAGTACTTC.

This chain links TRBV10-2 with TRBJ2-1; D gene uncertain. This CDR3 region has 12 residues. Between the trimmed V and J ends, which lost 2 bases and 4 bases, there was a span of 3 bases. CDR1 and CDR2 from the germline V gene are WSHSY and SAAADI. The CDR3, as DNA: TGCGCCAGCAGTGAGAGTTACAATGAGCAGTTCTTC. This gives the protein CASSESYNEQFF.

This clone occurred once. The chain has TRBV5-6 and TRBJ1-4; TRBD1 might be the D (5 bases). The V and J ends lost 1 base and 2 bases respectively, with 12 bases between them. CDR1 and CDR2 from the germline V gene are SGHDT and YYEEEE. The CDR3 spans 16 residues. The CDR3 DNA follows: TGTGCCAGCAGCTTGACCCGACAGAGGACTAATGAAAAACTGTTTTTT. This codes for CASSLTRQRTNEKLFF.

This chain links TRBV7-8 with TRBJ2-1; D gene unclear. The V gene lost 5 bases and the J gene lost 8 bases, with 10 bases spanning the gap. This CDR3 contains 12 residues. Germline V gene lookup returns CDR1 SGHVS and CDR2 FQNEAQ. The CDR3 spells CASSLSSDEQFF. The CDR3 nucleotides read TGTGCCAGCAGCCTCTCATCCGATGAGCAGTTCTTC.

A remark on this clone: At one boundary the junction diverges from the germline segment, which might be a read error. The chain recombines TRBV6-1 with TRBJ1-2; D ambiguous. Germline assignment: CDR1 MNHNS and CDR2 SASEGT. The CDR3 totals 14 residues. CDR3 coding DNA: TGTGCCGGCAGTGAAGCGGGCAGAAACTATGGCTACACCTTC. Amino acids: CAGSEAGRNYGYTF.

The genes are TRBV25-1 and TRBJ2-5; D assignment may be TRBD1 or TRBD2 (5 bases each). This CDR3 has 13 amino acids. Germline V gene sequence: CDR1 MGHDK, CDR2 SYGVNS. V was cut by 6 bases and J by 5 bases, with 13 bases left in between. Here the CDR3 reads CASRDRDEETQYF. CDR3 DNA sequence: TGTGCCAGCAGGGATCGGGACGAGGAGACCCAGTACTTC.

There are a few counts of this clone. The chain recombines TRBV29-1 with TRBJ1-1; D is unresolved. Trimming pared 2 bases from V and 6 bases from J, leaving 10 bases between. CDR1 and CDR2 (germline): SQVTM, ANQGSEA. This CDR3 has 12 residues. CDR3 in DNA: TGCAGCGTTGAAAAGGGTTGGGCTGAAGCTTTCTTT. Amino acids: CSVEKGWAEAFF. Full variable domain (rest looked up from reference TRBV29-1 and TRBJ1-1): SAVISQKPSRDICQRGTSLTIQCQVDSQVTMMFWYRQQPGQSLTLIATANQGSEATYESGFVIDKFPISRPNLTFSTLTVSNMSPEDSSIYLCSVEKGWAEAFFGQGTRLTVV.